This entry concerns a single TCR beta chain. The record originates from a study of blood T cell repertoires in COVID-19. At the level of the study: Sites in the United States, Italy and Spain provided acute and convalescent COVID-19 samples.

As originally analysed: Counts of nucleated cells, estimated from reference gene primer amplification, were obtained. Profiled with immunoSEQ multiplex PCR; TCRdb holds only in-frame clones, not every one. D and trimming were read from the DNA, whereas the V and J calls and clone size are those reported in that table. The sample includes about 220,000 clones, over 65% of them seen just once. The CDR3 loop spans 16 amino acids. In germline, CDR1 is LNHDA, CDR2 SQIVND (reference sequence). Losses at the gene ends were 5 bases for V and 2 bases for J; bases not matched to a gene: 8. Specimen: PBMCs or T cells enriched from blood (not recorded which). The TCR was taken from a woman in her fifties or sixties who had recovered from COVID-19. This chain connects TRBV19 to TRBJ1-4; 7 bases line up with TRBD1. CDR3 DNA sequence: TGTGCCAGTAGTTTCCATCTACAGGGGACTAATGAAAAACTGTTTTTT. The encoded protein is CASSFHLQGTNEKLFF.